This is a list of T cell receptor beta chains from one sample in a study of cytomegalovirus exposure and HLA in healthy donors. Profiled with immunoSEQ multiplex PCR; TCRdb holds only in-frame clones, not every one. The repertoire holds 280,000 or so clones, about 87% seen once, with 2% to 3% in the top ten. Sequencing was carried out using PBMCs. The source is a woman under 30 in good health and CMV-seronegative. Each CDR3 is given with its conserved first and last residue. Fields, in order: D gene, J gene, clone size, V gene, CDR3 protein, CDR3 DNA. D genes are given only for firm matches. Only some rows state a clone size, as once, few, many or a class for expanded clones.

D gene: TRBD1; J gene: TRBJ2-7; clone size: NA; V gene: TRBV29-1; CDR3 protein: CSVEGQGSGGEEQYF; CDR3 DNA: TGCAGCGTTGAGGGACAGGGGTCTGGCGGCGAAGAGCAGTACTTC
D gene: NA; J gene: TRBJ2-1; clone size: NA; V gene: TRBV6-6; CDR3 protein: CASSYWDTYNEQFF; CDR3 DNA: TGTGCCAGCAGTTACTGGGACACGTACAATGAGCAGTTCTTC
D gene: NA; J gene: TRBJ1-1; clone size: NA; V gene: TRBV5-1; CDR3 protein: CASSPGRHGEAFF; CDR3 DNA: TGCGCCAGCAGCCCGGGAAGACATGGGGAAGCTTTCTTT
D gene: NA; J gene: TRBJ2-1; clone size: NA; V gene: TRBV7-8; CDR3 protein: CASSLWDMGSYNEQFF; CDR3 DNA: TGTGCCAGCAGCTTATGGGACATGGGTTCCTACAATGAGCAGTTCTTC
D gene: TRBD2; J gene: TRBJ2-5; clone size: once; V gene: TRBV30; CDR3 protein: CAWTAGGPKTQYF; CDR3 DNA: TGTGCCTGGACAGCGGGGGGGCCAAAGACCCAGTACTTC
D gene: NA; J gene: TRBJ2-5; clone size: once; V gene: TRBV5-1; CDR3 protein: CASSPYGGETQYF; CDR3 DNA: TGCGCCAGCAGCCCTTACGGGGGTGAGACCCAGTACTTC
D gene: NA; J gene: TRBJ1-2; clone size: NA; V gene: TRBV20-1; CDR3 protein: CSARYNYGYTF; CDR3 DNA: TGCAGTGCTAGATACAATTATGGCTACACCTTC
D gene: NA; J gene: TRBJ1-4; clone size: NA; V gene: TRBV9; CDR3 protein: CASSALNEKLFF; CDR3 DNA: TGTGCCAGCAGCGCCCTTAATGAAAAACTGTTTTTT
D gene: NA; J gene: TRBJ2-2; clone size: NA; V gene: TRBV10-3; CDR3 protein: CAISDQRQAGELFF; CDR3 DNA: TGTGCCATCAGTGATCAGCGGCAGGCCGGGGAGCTGTTTTTT
D gene: NA; J gene: TRBJ1-1; clone size: once; V gene: TRBV16; CDR3 protein: CASSQLVEAFF; CDR3 DNA: TGTGCCAGCAGCCAACTAGTTGAAGCTTTCTTT
D gene: TRBD1; J gene: TRBJ1-5; clone size: NA; V gene: TRBV6-4; CDR3 protein: CASSDPGQGYVTRINQPQHF; CDR3 DNA: TGTGCCAGCAGTGACCCCGGACAGGGTTATGTTACACGGATCAATCAGCCCCAGCATTTT
D gene: TRBD1; J gene: TRBJ1-1; clone size: NA; V gene: TRBV6-1; CDR3 protein: CASSEGGAGGAGGTEAFF; CDR3 DNA: TGTGCCAGCAGTGAAGGGGGGGCAGGGGGCGCCGGGGGCACTGAAGCTTTCTTT
D gene: NA; J gene: TRBJ2-7; clone size: NA; V gene: TRBV7-9; CDR3 protein: CASSRDNTYEQYF; CDR3 DNA: TGTGCCAGTTCCCGGGACAACACCTACGAGCAGTACTTC
D gene: NA; J gene: TRBJ1-1; clone size: NA; V gene: TRBV18; CDR3 protein: CASSPLLGGTEAFF; CDR3 DNA: TGTGCCAGCTCACCCCTACTGGGAGGCACTGAAGCTTTCTTT
D gene: NA; J gene: TRBJ2-3; clone size: NA; V gene: TRBV9; CDR3 protein: CASSVNLEMSTDTQYF; CDR3 DNA: TGTGCCAGCAGCGTCAACCTAGAAATGAGCACAGATACGCAGTATTTT
D gene: TRBD2; J gene: TRBJ2-7; clone size: few; V gene: TRBV5-1; CDR3 protein: CASRAGSGGYEQYF; CDR3 DNA: TGCGCCAGCAGGGCGGGTAGCGGGGGCTACGAGCAGTACTTC
D gene: NA; J gene: TRBJ1-1; clone size: NA; V gene: TRBV19; CDR3 protein: CASSIAWGGAEAFF; CDR3 DNA: TGTGCCAGTAGTATAGCGTGGGGAGGGGCTGAAGCTTTCTTT
D gene: TRBD1; J gene: TRBJ2-2; clone size: NA; V gene: TRBV5-5; CDR3 protein: CASSRDRGYNTGELFF; CDR3 DNA: TGTGCCAGCAGTCGAGACAGGGGGTACAACACCGGGGAGCTGTTTTTT
D gene: TRBD2; J gene: TRBJ2-1; clone size: NA; V gene: TRBV6-9; CDR3 protein: CASRTRSYNEQFF; CDR3 DNA: TGTGCCAGTCGGACTAGATCCTACAATGAGCAGTTCTTC
D gene: NA; J gene: TRBJ2-5; clone size: NA; V gene: TRBV25-1; CDR3 protein: CASSEFDTQETQYF; CDR3 DNA: TGTGCCAGCAGTGAATTTGACACCCAAGAGACCCAGTACTTC
D gene: NA; J gene: TRBJ1-5; clone size: NA; V gene: TRBV6-5; CDR3 protein: CASKMGSSNQPQHF; CDR3 DNA: TGTGCCAGCAAAATGGGCAGCTCAAATCAGCCCCAGCATTTT
D gene: NA; J gene: TRBJ1-1; clone size: NA; V gene: TRBV27; CDR3 protein: CASSLAVDSLDEAFF; CDR3 DNA: TGTGCCAGCAGTTTGGCGGTGGACTCTTTGGATGAAGCTTTCTTT
D gene: NA; J gene: TRBJ1-2; clone size: NA; V gene: TRBV5-1; CDR3 protein: CASSLAATVYGYTF; CDR3 DNA: TGCGCCAGCAGCTTGGCCGCGACAGTCTATGGCTACACCTTC
D gene: TRBD1; J gene: TRBJ2-5; clone size: NA; V gene: TRBV11-2; CDR3 protein: CASSLTLGQVETQYF; CDR3 DNA: TGTGCCAGCAGCCTAACCTTGGGACAGGTAGAGACCCAGTACTTC
D gene: NA; J gene: TRBJ2-7; clone size: NA; V gene: TRBV18; CDR3 protein: CASSLGSSYEQYF; CDR3 DNA: TGTGCCAGCTCACTGGGGAGCTCCTACGAGCAGTACTTC
D gene: TRBD1; J gene: TRBJ1-4; clone size: few; V gene: TRBV4-1; CDR3 protein: CASRRTGPNEKLFF; CDR3 DNA: TGCGCCAGCAGGAGGACAGGGCCTAATGAAAAACTGTTTTTT
D gene: TRBD1; J gene: TRBJ1-1; clone size: NA; V gene: TRBV9; CDR3 protein: CASSVEGHRGLGTEAFF; CDR3 DNA: TGTGCCAGCAGCGTAGAAGGCCACAGGGGGCTTGGCACTGAAGCTTTCTTT
D gene: TRBD1; J gene: TRBJ1-2; clone size: NA; V gene: TRBV4-2; CDR3 protein: CASSQDWTGQNYGYTF; CDR3 DNA: TGTGCCAGCAGCCAAGATTGGACAGGGCAAAACTATGGCTACACCTTC
D gene: NA; J gene: TRBJ2-1; clone size: NA; V gene: TRBV9; CDR3 protein: CASSVDGGHIYNEQFF; CDR3 DNA: TGTGCCAGCAGCGTAGATGGGGGACACATCTACAATGAGCAGTTCTTC
D gene: NA; J gene: TRBJ2-7; clone size: NA; V gene: TRBV9; CDR3 protein: CASSPGGVYEQYF; CDR3 DNA: TGTGCCAGCAGCCCCGGAGGGGTCTACGAGCAGTACTTC
D gene: TRBD1; J gene: TRBJ1-2; clone size: NA; V gene: TRBV19; CDR3 protein: CASTPRGTARGGYTF; CDR3 DNA: TGTGCCAGTACCCCCCGCGGGACAGCTCGGGGTGGCTACACCTTC
D gene: NA; J gene: TRBJ1-2; clone size: NA; V gene: TRBV28; CDR3 protein: CASSNGQHYGYTF; CDR3 DNA: TGTGCCAGCAGTAACGGACAGCACTATGGCTACACCTTC
D gene: NA; J gene: TRBJ1-1; clone size: NA; V gene: TRBV13; CDR3 protein: CASSLGTGRTEAFF; CDR3 DNA: TGTGCCAGCAGCTTAGGGACAGGTAGGACTGAAGCTTTCTTT
D gene: NA; J gene: TRBJ2-2; clone size: NA; V gene: TRBV19; CDR3 protein: CATLGGRWAGELFF; CDR3 DNA: TGTGCCACCCTCGGAGGGAGGTGGGCCGGGGAGCTGTTTTTT
D gene: TRBD1; J gene: TRBJ1-4; clone size: NA; V gene: TRBV9; CDR3 protein: CASSGLQGANEKLFF; CDR3 DNA: TGTGCCAGCAGCGGACTACAGGGGGCTAATGAAAAACTGTTTTTT
D gene: TRBD1; J gene: TRBJ1-6; clone size: NA; V gene: TRBV6-6; CDR3 protein: CASSVGTGAPPLHF; CDR3 DNA: TGTGCCAGCAGTGTCGGGACAGGGGCACCACCCCTCCACTTT
D gene: NA; J gene: TRBJ1-6; clone size: NA; V gene: TRBV7-9; CDR3 protein: CASSVGLPTMGSPLHF; CDR3 DNA: TGTGCCAGCAGCGTGGGGCTGCCCACCATGGGTTCACCCCTCCACTTT
D gene: NA; J gene: TRBJ1-2; clone size: NA; V gene: TRBV7-9; CDR3 protein: CASSSGQIDLYGYTF; CDR3 DNA: TGTGCCAGCAGCTCCGGACAGATCGACCTCTATGGCTACACCTTC
D gene: NA; J gene: TRBJ1-2; clone size: NA; V gene: TRBV5-1; CDR3 protein: CASSLGQDSNYGYTF; CDR3 DNA: TGCGCCAGCAGCTTGGGACAGGATAGTAACTATGGCTACACCTTC
D gene: NA; J gene: TRBJ2-3; clone size: NA; V gene: TRBV7-9; CDR3 protein: CASSLSLGAAGSTQYF; CDR3 DNA: TGTGCCAGCAGCTTAAGTCTGGGGGCGGCCGGGTCTACGCAGTATTTT
D gene: TRBD1; J gene: TRBJ1-1; clone size: NA; V gene: TRBV10-3; CDR3 protein: CAISAWDRGLSEAFF; CDR3 DNA: TGTGCCATCAGTGCTTGGGACAGAGGGTTGAGTGAAGCTTTCTTT
D gene: NA; J gene: TRBJ1-2; clone size: NA; V gene: TRBV5-1; CDR3 protein: CASSSTAAGYTF; CDR3 DNA: TGCGCCAGCAGCTCCACAGCCGCTGGCTACACCTTC
D gene: NA; J gene: TRBJ2-1; clone size: NA; V gene: TRBV5-1; CDR3 protein: CASSLPSAYNEQFF; CDR3 DNA: TGCGCCAGCAGCTTGCCCAGCGCCTACAATGAGCAGTTCTTC
D gene: TRBD1; J gene: TRBJ1-3; clone size: NA; V gene: TRBV4-2; CDR3 protein: CASSTRQGSGNTIYF; CDR3 DNA: TGTGCCAGCAGCACCCGACAGGGATCTGGAAACACCATATATTTT
D gene: TRBD1; J gene: TRBJ1-4; clone size: NA; V gene: TRBV5-1; CDR3 protein: CASSIRDRGEKLFF; CDR3 DNA: TGCGCCAGCAGCATCCGGGACAGAGGGGAAAAACTGTTTTTT
D gene: NA; J gene: TRBJ1-1; clone size: NA; V gene: TRBV7-8; CDR3 protein: CASSPLLRVNTEAFF; CDR3 DNA: TGTGCCAGCAGCCCCCTACTCAGGGTAAATACTGAAGCTTTCTTT
D gene: NA; J gene: TRBJ2-1; clone size: few; V gene: TRBV5-5; CDR3 protein: CASSFGTPYNEQFF; CDR3 DNA: TGTGCCAGCAGCTTCGGGACACCCTACAATGAGCAGTTCTTC
D gene: TRBD2; J gene: TRBJ2-5; clone size: NA; V gene: TRBV5-6; CDR3 protein: CASSLRAGGAMGGTQYF; CDR3 DNA: TGTGCCAGCAGCTTGCGAGCGGGGGGGGCCATGGGTGGGACCCAGTACTTC
D gene: TRBD1; J gene: TRBJ1-5; clone size: NA; V gene: TRBV6-5; CDR3 protein: CASSYSGQMDQPQHF; CDR3 DNA: TGTGCCAGCAGTTACTCGGGACAGATGGATCAGCCCCAGCATTTT
D gene: NA; J gene: TRBJ1-1; clone size: NA; V gene: TRBV10-2; CDR3 protein: CASSESRGTEAFF; CDR3 DNA: TGCGCCAGCAGTGAGTCCAGGGGCACTGAAGCTTTCTTT
D gene: TRBD1; J gene: TRBJ1-2; clone size: NA; V gene: TRBV19; CDR3 protein: CASSIEVTGLGYTF; CDR3 DNA: TGTGCCAGTAGTATAGAGGTGACAGGGTTAGGCTACACCTTC
D gene: TRBD2; J gene: TRBJ2-7; clone size: NA; V gene: TRBV13; CDR3 protein: CASSLGSGGGYEQYF; CDR3 DNA: TGTGCCAGCAGCTTAGGCAGCGGGGGGGGCTACGAGCAGTACTTC
D gene: NA; J gene: TRBJ2-4; clone size: NA; V gene: TRBV2; CDR3 protein: CASEENQNIQYF; CDR3 DNA: TGTGCCAGCGAGGAAAATCAAAACATTCAGTACTTC